The subject of this entry is one T cell receptor beta chain. Its matching antigen is unknown. Sequencing was performed with immunoSEQ multiplex PCR; in TCRdb, only in-frame clones are kept and a portion is missing. Of tens of thousands of clones listed, 92% were seen once; the top ten hold roughly 9%. The germline V gene has CDR1 MGHRA and CDR2 YSYEKL. Trimming shortened V by 4 bases and J by 2 bases, and 9 bases separated the two germline ends. The CDR3 length is 13 residues. This sample stems from a study of OX40 agonist ivuxolimab in advanced cancers. Study summary: Dose-escalation cases comprised hepatocellular carcinoma, melanoma, renal cell or head and neck cancer. Partial response was recorded in three patients: one hepatocellular carcinoma and two cutaneous melanoma cases.

Whole-study results and caveats: At doses 0.1 to 3.0 mg/kg, CD4+ and CD8+ clones expanded.

This TCR came from an adult with an advanced solid tumor such as melanoma, head and neck, liver or kidney cancer. The sequences come from CD4+ or CD8+ T cells sorted from blood, collected in a trial of the OX40 agonist ivuxolimab. The V and J genes are TRBV4-1 and TRBJ2-7; D may correspond to TRBD1 or TRBD2 (5 bases each). CDR3 residues: CASSPPGPYEQYF. CDR3 bases: TGCGCCAGCAGCCCCCCGGGGCCCTACGAGCAGTACTTC.